This record covers a single TCR beta chain. Measured with immunoSEQ multiplex PCR; TCRdb has only the in-frame clones, and not every one. Its clone listing holds fewer than 200,000 clones. V dropped 4 bases and J dropped 4; count of bases not matched to a gene: 8. The germline V gene encodes CDR1 MNHNS and CDR2 SASEGT. There are 16 residues in the CDR3. This record comes from a study of control samples from healthy donors and cancer patients. This rearrangement joins TRBV6-1 to TRBJ1-3; TRBD1 aligns across 9 bases. Input material: blood. The TCR originated in a woman aged 25 to 45 in good health. The CDR3 DNA reads TGTGCCAGCAGTGCGATACAGGGGGCGCTGGGAAACACCATATATTTT. It is translated as CASSAIQGALGNTIYF.